This T cell receptor (beta chain) was recorded in a study of blood T cell repertoires in COVID-19. Study information: Nucleic acid was either cDNA or gDNA, and it came from T cells, B-cell-depleted T cells, or PBMCs.

Assay: immunoSEQ multiplex PCR; the TCRdb copy retains only in-frame clones and omits some. Among 300,000 to 450,000 clones listed, almost 90% were seen once. Participants reported their clinical history, and cohort assignment relied on those reports. V shed 7 bases and J 0 bases; nucleotides not matched to a gene: 9. The CDR3 is made up of 16 amino acids. The germline V gene encodes CDR1 MDHEN and CDR2 SYDVKM. The genes are TRBV28 and TRBJ2-7, with 10 bases lining up with TRBD2. Sequencing was performed on PBMCs or T cells enriched from blood (not recorded which). This clonotype was obtained from a woman in her twenties or thirties who had been exposed to COVID-19. DNA for the CDR3: TGTGCCAGCACCAGCCGGACTAGCGGTAACTCCTACGAGCAGTACTTC. The encoded protein is CASTSRTSGNSYEQYF.